This T cell receptor (beta chain) came from a study of blood T cell repertoires in COVID-19. Study details: The samples span acute and convalescent COVID-19 from the United States, Italy and Spain. Nucleic acid was either cDNA or gDNA, and it came from T cells, B-cell-depleted T cells, or PBMCs.

How the authors handled the data: The authors estimated nucleated cell counts from reference gene primer amplification. The assay was immunoSEQ multiplex PCR, and TCRdb's table has in-frame clones only and misses some. The DNA was the basis for D and trimming; V, J and clone size are from that table. The sample lists about 260,000 clones; over 80% were seen once. Sequencing input: peripheral blood. The origin of this receptor is a woman in her thirties or forties with acute or convalescent COVID-19.

In DNA, the CDR3 is TGTGCCAGCAGCTTAGACAGGGGCTACAATGAGCAGTTCTTC. Translating it yields CASSLDRGYNEQFF. The V and J genes are TRBV7-3 and TRBJ2-1; 8 bases match TRBD1. Germline CDR1 and CDR2: SGHTA and FQGTGA. The CDR3 is 14 amino acids. V dropped 2 bases and J dropped 3; count of bases not matched to a gene: 0.